This TCR beta chain originates from a study of blood T cell repertoires in COVID-19. At the level of the study: PBMCs, B-cell-depleted T cells, or T cells were the source of the cDNA or gDNA that made up the material.

This clone has more than one count but fewer than ten. The germline V gene has CDR1 KGHSH and CDR2 LQKENI. The CDR3 contains 12 residues. The V and J ends lost 4 bases and 5 bases respectively, with 8 bases between them. Assay: immunoSEQ multiplex PCR; the TCRdb copy retains only in-frame clones and omits some. The sample lists 310,000 or so clones; 88% were seen once. The chain carries TRBV18 and TRBJ2-5, with D perhaps TRBD2 (6 bases). This receptor was taken from a woman in her fifties or sixties with active or convalescent COVID-19. Source material: peripheral blood. CDR3 nucleotides: TGTGCCAGCTCACTGGAGGGGGAGACCCAGTACTTC. Protein product: CASSLEGETQYF.